This entry describes one T cell receptor beta chain. The source of the sample is a study of response to subunit inactivated influenza vaccine. TCRdb reprocessed the RT-PCR reads via MiXCR and lists one record per CDR3 protein. The table lists 150,000 to 200,000 distinct CDR3 sequences, 11% of them singletons. CDR1 is SGDLS and CDR2 is YYNGEE in the germline V gene. The CDR3 runs to 14 residues. V lost 4 bases, J lost 5 bases, and 4 bases stayed unmatched. The sequence derives from a man aged 45-65 years who received an inactivated influenza vaccine. The starting material was non-naive T cells sorted from PBMCs, obtained roughly 45 days after vaccination. The J gene is TRBJ2-5, the V gene TRBV9, with TRBD2 matching over 11 bases. Here the CDR3 reads CASSPRLAGETQYF. The CDR3 bases are TGTGCCAGCAGCCCGCGACTAGCGGGGGAGACCCAGTACTTC. The whole variable domain, filled in from reference TRBV9 and TRBJ2-5, reads DSGVTQTPKHLITATGQRVTLRCSPRSGDLSVYWYQQSLDQGLQFLIQYYNGEERAKGNILERFSAQQFPDLHSELNLSSLELGDSALYFCASSPRLAGETQYFGPGTRLLVL.